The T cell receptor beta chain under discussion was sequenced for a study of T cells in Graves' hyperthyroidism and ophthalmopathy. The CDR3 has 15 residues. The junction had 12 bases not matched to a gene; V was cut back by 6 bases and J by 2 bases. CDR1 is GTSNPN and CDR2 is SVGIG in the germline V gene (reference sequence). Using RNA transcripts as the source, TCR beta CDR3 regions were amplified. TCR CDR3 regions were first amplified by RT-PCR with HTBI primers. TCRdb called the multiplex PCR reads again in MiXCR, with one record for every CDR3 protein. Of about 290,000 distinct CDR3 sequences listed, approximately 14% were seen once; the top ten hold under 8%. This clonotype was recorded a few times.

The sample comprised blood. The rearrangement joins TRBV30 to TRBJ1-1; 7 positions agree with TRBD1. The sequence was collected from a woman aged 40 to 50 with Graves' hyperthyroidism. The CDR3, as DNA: TGTGCCTGTACGCCCGGGACAGCTTTTAACACTGAAGCTTTCTTT. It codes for CACTPGTAFNTEAFF.